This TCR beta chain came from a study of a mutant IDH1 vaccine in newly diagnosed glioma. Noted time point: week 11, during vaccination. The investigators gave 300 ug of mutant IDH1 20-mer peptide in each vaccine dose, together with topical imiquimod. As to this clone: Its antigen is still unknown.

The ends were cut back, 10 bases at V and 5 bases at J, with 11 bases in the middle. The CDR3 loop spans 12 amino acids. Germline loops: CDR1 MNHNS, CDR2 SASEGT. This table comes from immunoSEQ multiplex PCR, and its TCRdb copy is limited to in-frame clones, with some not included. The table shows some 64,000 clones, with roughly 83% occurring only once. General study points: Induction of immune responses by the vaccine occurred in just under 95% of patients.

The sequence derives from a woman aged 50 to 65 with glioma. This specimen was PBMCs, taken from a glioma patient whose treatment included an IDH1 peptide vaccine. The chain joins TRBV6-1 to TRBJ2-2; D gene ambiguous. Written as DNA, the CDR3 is TGTGCCACCCCGAAGGTTACCGGGGAGCTGTTTTTT. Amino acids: CATPKVTGELFF.